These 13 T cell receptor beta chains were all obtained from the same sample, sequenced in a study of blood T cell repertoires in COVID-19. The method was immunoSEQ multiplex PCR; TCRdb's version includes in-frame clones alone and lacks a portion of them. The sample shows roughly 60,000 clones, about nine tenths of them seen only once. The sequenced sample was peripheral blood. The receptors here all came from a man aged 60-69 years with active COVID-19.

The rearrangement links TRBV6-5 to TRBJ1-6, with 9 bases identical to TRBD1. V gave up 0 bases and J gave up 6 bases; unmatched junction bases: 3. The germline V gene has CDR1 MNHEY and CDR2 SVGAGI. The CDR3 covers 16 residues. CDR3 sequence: CASSYSGTGPNSPLHF. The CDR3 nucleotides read TGTGCCAGCAGTTACTCGGGGACAGGGCCTAATTCACCCCTCCACTTT.

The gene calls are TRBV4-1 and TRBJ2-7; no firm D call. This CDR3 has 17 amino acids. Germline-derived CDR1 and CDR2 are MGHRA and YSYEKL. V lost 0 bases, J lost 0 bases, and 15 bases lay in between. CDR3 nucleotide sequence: TGCGCCAGCAGCCAAGATCCGGGTCTTCCGAGCTCCTACGAGCAGTACTTC. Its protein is CASSQDPGLPSSYEQYF.

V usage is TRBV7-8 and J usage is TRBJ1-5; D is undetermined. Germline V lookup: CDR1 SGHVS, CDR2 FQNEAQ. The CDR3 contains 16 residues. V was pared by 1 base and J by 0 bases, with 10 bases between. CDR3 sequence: CASSLVRFRSNQPQHF. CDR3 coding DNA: TGTGCCAGCAGCTTAGTCCGGTTTCGTAGCAATCAGCCCCAGCATTTT.

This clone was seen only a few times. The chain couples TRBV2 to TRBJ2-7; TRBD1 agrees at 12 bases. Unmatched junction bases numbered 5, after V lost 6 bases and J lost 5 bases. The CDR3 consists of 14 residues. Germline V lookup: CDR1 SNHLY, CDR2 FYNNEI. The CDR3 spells CASRGQGAPNEQYF. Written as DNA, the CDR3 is TGTGCCAGCAGGGGACAGGGGGCCCCCAACGAGCAGTACTTC.

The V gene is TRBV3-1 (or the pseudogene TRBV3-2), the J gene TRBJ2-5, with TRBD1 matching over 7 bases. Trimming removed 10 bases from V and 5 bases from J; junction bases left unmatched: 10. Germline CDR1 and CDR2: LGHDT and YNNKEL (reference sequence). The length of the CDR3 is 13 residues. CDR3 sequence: CATLGQGQETQYF. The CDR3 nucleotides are TGTGCCACATTGGGGCAGGGACAGGAGACCCAGTACTTC.

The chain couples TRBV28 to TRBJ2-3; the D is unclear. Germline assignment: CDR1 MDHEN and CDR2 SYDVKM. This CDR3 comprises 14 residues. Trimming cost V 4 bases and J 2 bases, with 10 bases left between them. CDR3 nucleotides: TGTGCCAGCAGTTCCACGACACTCACAGATACGCAGTATTTT. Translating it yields CASSSTTLTDTQYF.

The CDR3 region has the DNA TGTGCCAGCAGCTTGGACCTAAACAATGAGCAGTTCTTC. This sequence encodes CASSLDLNNEQFF. This chain connects TRBV5-8 to TRBJ2-1, with no clear D. The CDR3 is 13 residues long. Trimming cost V 0 bases and J 5 bases, with 6 bases left between them. The germline gives CDR1 SGHTS, CDR2 YDEGEE.

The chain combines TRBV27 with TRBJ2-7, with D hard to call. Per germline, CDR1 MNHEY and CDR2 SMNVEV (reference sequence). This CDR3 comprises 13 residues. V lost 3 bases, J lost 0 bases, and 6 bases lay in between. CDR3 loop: CASSFPGSYEQYF. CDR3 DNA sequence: TGTGCCAGCAGTTTCCCAGGCTCCTACGAGCAGTACTTC.

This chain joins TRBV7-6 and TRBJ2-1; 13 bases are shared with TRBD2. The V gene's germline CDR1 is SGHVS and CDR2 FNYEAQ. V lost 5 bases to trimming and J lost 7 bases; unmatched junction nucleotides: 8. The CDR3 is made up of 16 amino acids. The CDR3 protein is CASSERLAGGGNEQFF. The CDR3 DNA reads TGTGCCAGCAGCGAAAGACTAGCGGGAGGAGGGAATGAGCAGTTCTTC.

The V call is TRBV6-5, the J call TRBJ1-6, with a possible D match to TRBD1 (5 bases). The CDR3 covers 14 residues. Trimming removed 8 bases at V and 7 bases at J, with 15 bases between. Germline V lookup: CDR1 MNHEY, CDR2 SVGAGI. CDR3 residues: CASEKQRGNSPLHF. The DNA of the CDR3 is TGTGCCAGCGAGAAACAGCGGGGGAATTCACCCCTCCACTTT.

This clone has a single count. The CDR3 is CASSLTGVNTEAFF. CDR3 in DNA: TGTGCCAGCAGCTTGACAGGAGTGAACACTGAAGCTTTCTTT. This chain uses TRBV11-3 with TRBJ1-1; a possible D gene is TRBD1 (6 bases). Germline CDR1 reads SGHNT; CDR2 reads YENEEA. Between the trimmed V and J ends, which lost 3 bases and 0 bases, there was a span of 8 bases. This CDR3 comprises 14 residues.

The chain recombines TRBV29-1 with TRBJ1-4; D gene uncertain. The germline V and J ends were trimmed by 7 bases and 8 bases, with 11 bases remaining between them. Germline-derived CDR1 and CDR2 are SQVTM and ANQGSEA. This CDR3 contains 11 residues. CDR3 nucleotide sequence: TGCAGCGGCCTGCGGGGAGAAAAACTGTTTTTT. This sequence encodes CSGLRGEKLFF. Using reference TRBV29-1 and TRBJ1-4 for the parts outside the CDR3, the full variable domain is SAVISQKPSRDICQRGTSLTIQCQVDSQVTMMFWYRQQPGQSLTLIATANQGSEATYESGFVIDKFPISRPNLTFSTLTVSNMSPEDSSIYLCSGLRGEKLFFGSGTQLSVL.

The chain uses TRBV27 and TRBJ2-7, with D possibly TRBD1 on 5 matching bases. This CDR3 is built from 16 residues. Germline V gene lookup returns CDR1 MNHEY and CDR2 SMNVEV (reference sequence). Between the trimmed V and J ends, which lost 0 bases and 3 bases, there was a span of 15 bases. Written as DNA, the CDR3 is TGTGCCAGCAGTTTATCACCTTTCCAGGGAAACTACGAGCAGTACTTC. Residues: CASSLSPFQGNYEQYF.